A single sample is the source of the 25 T cell receptor beta chains below, sequenced in a study of blood T cell repertoires in COVID-19. Sequencing was performed with immunoSEQ multiplex PCR; in TCRdb, only in-frame clones are kept and a portion is missing. The sample consists of about 86,000 clones, around 82% of them appearing once. Sequencing was carried out using peripheral blood. The receptors shown here come from a woman of 80 years or more with acute or convalescent COVID-19.

The chain recombines TRBV9 with TRBJ2-2; 12 nucleotides line up with TRBD2. From germline, CDR1 is SGDLS and CDR2 YYNGEE. V shed 4 bases, J shed 6 bases, and the junction held 7 bases outside the gene matches. CDR3 length: 16 amino acids. The CDR3 coding sequence is TGTGCCAGCAGCCCCCGGCTAGCGGGAGGGGCCGGGGAGCTGTTTTTT. Protein: CASSPRLAGGAGELFF.

This clone was seen just once. V usage is TRBV5-5 and J usage is TRBJ2-1; 7 nucleotides match TRBD1. Trimming cost V 7 bases and J 8 bases; bases outside gene matches: 12. This CDR3 comprises 14 residues. Germline assignment: CDR1 SGHKS and CDR2 YYEKEE (reference sequence). The CDR3 loop reads CASGLTGYFDEQFF. The DNA for the CDR3 is TGTGCCAGCGGCCTGACAGGGTATTTCGATGAGCAGTTCTTC.

The genes are TRBV13 and TRBJ2-2; 13 bases match TRBD2. From germline, CDR1 is PRHDT and CDR2 FYEKMQ (reference sequence). The J segment lost 4 bases and the V segment lost 5 bases, leaving 13 bases of the junction unmatched. The CDR3 contains 19 residues. As DNA, the CDR3 is TGTGCCAGCAGCGACAGACTAGCGGGAGGCCCGGGGGGCACCGGGGAGCTGTTTTTT. It yields the protein CASSDRLAGGPGGTGELFF.

V is TRBV5-1 and J is TRBJ2-3; D is unresolved. CDR3 length equals 13 residues. Germline-derived CDR1 and CDR2 are SGHRS and YFSETQ. V lost 3 bases and J 5 bases, leaving 10 bases between the germline ends. The CDR3 loop is CASSYPGLDTQYF. Written as DNA, the CDR3 is TGCGCCAGCAGCTACCCTGGCCTAGATACGCAGTATTTT.

This chain joins TRBV3-1 (or the pseudogene TRBV3-2) and TRBJ1-5; 8 positions agree with TRBD1. CDR3 length: 14 amino acids. V lost 2 bases to trimming and J lost 7 bases; unmatched junction nucleotides: 4. CDR1 and CDR2 (germline): LGHDT, YNNKEL (reference sequence). The CDR3 here is CASSQYQGAQPQHF. DNA for the CDR3: TGTGCCAGCAGCCAATATCAGGGGGCACAGCCCCAGCATTTT.

The V call is TRBV6-4, the J call TRBJ2-3; D is possibly TRBD2 (6 bases). V lost 2 bases and J 6 bases, leaving 6 bases between the germline ends. Germline loops: CDR1 MRHNA, CDR2 SNTAGT. The CDR3 totals 12 residues. The CDR3 nucleotides read TGTGCCAGCAGTGACGGAGGGGATACGCAGTATTTT. Translating gives CASSDGGDTQYF.

The chain combines TRBV27 with TRBJ1-1; D perhaps matches TRBD1 (5 bases). The V end was cut by 2 bases, the J end by 0 bases, with 7 bases between. This CDR3 is 14 amino acids long. Germline V gene sequence: CDR1 MNHEY, CDR2 SMNVEV (reference sequence). The CDR3 sequence is CASSLRGLNTEAFF. The CDR3 DNA reads as TGTGCCAGCAGTTTAAGGGGATTGAACACTGAAGCTTTCTTT.

The chain employs TRBV25-1 and TRBJ2-1; weak D call: TRBD1 (5 bases). V was pared by 3 bases and J by 6 bases, with 12 bases between. CDR1 MGHDK and CDR2 SYGVNS come from the germline V gene. The CDR3 is made up of 14 amino acids. The CDR3 loop reads CASSDPQGFNEQFF. CDR3 DNA sequence: TGTGCCAGCAGTGATCCCCAGGGTTTCAATGAGCAGTTCTTC.

The chain uses TRBV28 and TRBJ1-2, with 8 bases aligning to TRBD1. After removal of 1 base from V and 7 bases from J, the junction contained 2 bases not matched to a gene. The germline V gene has CDR1 MDHEN and CDR2 SYDVKM. The CDR3 is made up of 13 amino acids. The CDR3 nucleotides are TGTGCCAGCAGTTTATCGGGGACAGGTGGCTACACCTTC. This encodes CASSLSGTGGYTF.

The chain recombines TRBV7-9 with TRBJ2-1, with D perhaps TRBD1 (6 bases). This CDR3 has 13 amino acids. Germline CDR1 and CDR2: SEHNR and FQNEAQ (reference sequence). Deletions cut 4 bases from V and 9 bases from J, with 13 bases between. Written as DNA, the CDR3 is TGTGCCAGCAGCTCGTCAGGGGTAACTGAGCAGTTCTTC. Translating gives CASSSSGVTEQFF.

The chain is built from TRBV13 and TRBJ2-7, with 9 bases identical to TRBD2. Germline trimming cut 3 bases from V and 5 bases from J; bases unmatched to any gene: 2. The CDR3 runs 13 residues. Looked up from germline, CDR1 is PRHDT and CDR2 is FYEKMQ (reference sequence). CDR3 amino acids: CASSFAGGDEQYF. The CDR3 DNA is TGTGCCAGCAGCTTCGCGGGGGGGGACGAGCAGTACTTC.

The DNA for the CDR3 is TGTGCCAGTAGTATAGATCGGGTTAGGGGGCAGTTCTTC. Its translation: CASSIDRVRGQFF. The J gene is TRBJ2-1, the V gene TRBV19; D may be TRBD1 (5 bases). CDR3 length: 13 residues. Trimming shortened V by 0 bases and J by 12 bases, and 12 bases separated the two germline ends. Germline V CDR1 and CDR2: LNHDA, SQIVND (reference sequence).

The chain couples TRBV5-6 to TRBJ1-5, with no clear D. The germline gives CDR1 SGHDT, CDR2 YYEEEE. CDR3 size: 16 residues. Trimming removed 4 bases from V and 0 bases from J, with 14 bases in between. CDR3 amino acids: CASSGGGPNSNQPQHF. For the CDR3, the DNA is TGTGCCAGCAGCGGTGGAGGACCTAATAGCAATCAGCCCCAGCATTTT.

This chain joins TRBV13 and TRBJ1-4; D not resolved. Germline values: CDR1 PRHDT, CDR2 FYEKMQ (reference sequence). This CDR3 spans 14 amino acids. The ends were cut back, 5 bases at V and 4 bases at J, with 11 bases in the middle. The CDR3 sequence is CASSPRGDNEKLFF. The CDR3 DNA reads TGTGCCAGCAGCCCCCGCGGTGATAATGAAAAACTGTTTTTT.

The chain is built from TRBV11-3 and TRBJ2-1, with TRBD2 matching over 10 bases. In germline, CDR1 is SGHNT, CDR2 YENEEA. The CDR3 is 15 residues long. Trimming at V came to 5 bases and at J to 6 bases, leaving 7 bases not matched to a gene. The CDR3 DNA reads TGTGCCAGCAGCCAGGGGGGACTAGCGAGCAATGAGCAGTTCTTC. Amino acids: CASSQGGLASNEQFF.

The chain is built from TRBV5-1 and TRBJ2-7; 10 nucleotides align to TRBD2. The CDR3 loop spans 15 amino acids. After removal of 0 bases from V and 2 bases from J, the junction contained 2 bases not matched to a gene. Germline-derived CDR1 and CDR2 are SGHRS and YFSETQ. The DNA for the CDR3 is TGCGCCAGCAGCTTGGAGAGCGGGGGGGCCTACGAGCAGTACTTC. This gives the protein CASSLESGGAYEQYF.

V is TRBV1 and J is TRBJ1-1; the table's D call, TRBD1, has no DNA check behind it. TRBV1 is a documented pseudogene. The CDR3 runs 16 residues. DNA for the CDR3: TGCACCAGCAGCCAAGGACACCAGGGGGGTGGGACTGAAGCTTTCTTT. Translated, it gives CTSSQGHQGGGTEAFF.

The genes are TRBV28 and TRBJ1-4; D may be TRBD1 (5 bases). There are 14 residues in the CDR3. Germline CDR1 is MDHEN and CDR2 is SYDVKM. Trimming pared 6 bases from V and 3 bases from J, leaving 11 bases between. CDR3 residues: CASRGGAPNEKLFF. CDR3 bases: TGTGCCAGCAGAGGAGGGGCTCCTAATGAAAAACTGTTTTTT.

The chain joins TRBV6-5 to TRBJ1-2; D gene uncertain. Trimming took 6 bases from V and 7 from J, leaving 15 bases between them. Germline loops: CDR1 MNHEY, CDR2 SVGAGI. CDR3 length equals 13 residues. CDR3 bases: TGTGCCAGCAGAGCCAACGGGGAGAGTGGCTACACCTTC. Translation gives CASRANGESGYTF.

This clone has only a few counts. The chain recombines TRBV6-5 with TRBJ1-1; D is uncertain. The CDR3 is made up of 11 amino acids. V was cut by 6 bases and J by 6 bases, with 8 bases left in between. Looked up from germline, CDR1 is MNHEY and CDR2 is SVGAGI. Here the CDR3 DNA reads TGTGCCAGCAGGGGAGGGCCTGAAGCTTTCTTT. Translation: CASRGGPEAFF.

The V gene is TRBV2, the J gene TRBJ1-5, with D possibly being TRBD1 (5 bases). Looked up from germline, CDR1 is SNHLY and CDR2 is FYNNEI. Trimming removed 11 bases at V and 0 bases at J, with 17 bases between. This CDR3 region has 15 residues. The CDR3 loop reads CALISGAYSNQPQHF. The CDR3 coding sequence is TGTGCCTTGATTAGCGGGGCATATAGCAATCAGCCCCAGCATTTT.

The rearrangement links TRBV28 to TRBJ1-1; D uncertain. V dropped 4 bases and J dropped 4 bases, with 7 bases sitting between them. The CDR3 totals 12 residues. Germline CDR1 is MDHEN and CDR2 is SYDVKM. CDR3 nucleotides: TGTGCCAGCAGTTCCGGTGTCACTGAAGCTTTCTTT. It is translated as CASSSGVTEAFF.

This chain links TRBV28 with TRBJ1-2; 9 bases agree with TRBD1. Germline CDR1 reads MDHEN; CDR2 reads SYDVKM. V trimming: 5 bases; J trimming: 5 bases; junction bases outside the gene matches: 9. The CDR3 has 15 amino acids. CDR3 nucleotides: TGTGCCAGCAGTCCTCCGAGGGGACAGGGTTATGGCTACACCTTC. Its translation: CASSPPRGQGYGYTF.

The table lists this clone with a few counts. The chain has TRBV9 and TRBJ1-2; TRBD1 agrees at 8 bases. The CDR3 extends over 15 amino acids. V shed 2 bases, J shed 4 bases, and the junction held 7 bases outside the gene matches. The germline V gene encodes CDR1 SGDLS and CDR2 YYNGEE. The DNA for the CDR3 is TGTGCCAGCAGCGTCATCGGACAGGGTGGCTATGGCTACACCTTC. It specifies CASSVIGQGGYGYTF.

The rearrangement uses TRBV11-2 and TRBJ2-3; TRBD2 agrees at 7 bases. The V segment lost 2 bases and the J segment 1 base; nucleotides outside the gene matches: 6. The CDR3 is 16 residues long. Germline CDR1 SGHAT, CDR2 FQNNGV. CDR3 sequence reads: CASSLQSGTGTDTQYF. DNA for the CDR3: TGTGCCAGCAGCTTACAGAGCGGGACGGGCACAGATACGCAGTATTTT. Combining the CDR3 with reference TRBV11-2 and TRBJ2-3 gives the whole variable domain EAGVAQSPRYKIIEKRQSVAFWCNPISGHATLYWYQQILGQGPKLLIQFQNNGVVDDSQLPKDRFSAERLKGVDSTLKIQPAKLEDSAVYLCASSLQSGTGTDTQYFGPGTRLTVL.